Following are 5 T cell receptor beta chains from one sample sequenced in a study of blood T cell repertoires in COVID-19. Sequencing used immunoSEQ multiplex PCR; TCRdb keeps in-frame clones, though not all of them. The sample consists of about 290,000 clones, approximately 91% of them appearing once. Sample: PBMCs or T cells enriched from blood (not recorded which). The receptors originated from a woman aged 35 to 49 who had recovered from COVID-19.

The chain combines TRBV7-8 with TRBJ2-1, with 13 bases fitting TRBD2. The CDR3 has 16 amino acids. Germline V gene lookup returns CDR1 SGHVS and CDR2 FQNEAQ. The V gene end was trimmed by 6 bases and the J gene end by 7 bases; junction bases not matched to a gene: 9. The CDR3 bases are TGTGCCAGCAGTCGGAAACTAGCGGGGGGGGAGAATGAGCAGTTCTTC. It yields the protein CASSRKLAGGENEQFF.

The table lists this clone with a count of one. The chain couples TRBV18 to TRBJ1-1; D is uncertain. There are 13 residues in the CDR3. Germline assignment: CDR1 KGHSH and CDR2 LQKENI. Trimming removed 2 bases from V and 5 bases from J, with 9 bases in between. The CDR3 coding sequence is TGTGCCAGCTCACCATACTCCGGGACTGAAGCTTTCTTT. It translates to CASSPYSGTEAFF.

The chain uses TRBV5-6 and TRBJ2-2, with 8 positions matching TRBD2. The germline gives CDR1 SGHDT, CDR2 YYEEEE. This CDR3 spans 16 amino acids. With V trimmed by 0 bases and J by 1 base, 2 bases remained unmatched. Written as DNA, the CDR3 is TGTGCCAGCAGCTTGGGGCTAGCGGGGAACACCGGGGAGCTGTTTTTT. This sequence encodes CASSLGLAGNTGELFF.

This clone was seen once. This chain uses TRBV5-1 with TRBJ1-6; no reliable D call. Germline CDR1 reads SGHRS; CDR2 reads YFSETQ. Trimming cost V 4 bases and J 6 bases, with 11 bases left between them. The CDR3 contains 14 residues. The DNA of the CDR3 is TGCGCCAGCAGCCCCTTTACCAGTAATTCACCCCTCCACTTT. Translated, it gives CASSPFTSNSPLHF. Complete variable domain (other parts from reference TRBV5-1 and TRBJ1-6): KAGVTQTPRYLIKTRGQQVTLSCSPISGHRSVSWYQQTPGQGLQFLFEYFSETQRNKGNFPGRFSGRQFSNSRSEMNVSTLELGDSALYLCASSPFTSNSPLHFGNGTRLTVT.

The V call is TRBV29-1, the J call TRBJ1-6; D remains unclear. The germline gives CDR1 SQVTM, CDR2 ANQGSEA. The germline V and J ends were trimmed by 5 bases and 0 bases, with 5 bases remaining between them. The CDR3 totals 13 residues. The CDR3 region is CSVSSSYNSPLHF. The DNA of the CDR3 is TGCAGCGTTTCCAGCTCCTATAATTCACCCCTCCACTTT.